The 8 T cell receptor beta chains presented below share a single source sample, sequenced in a study of response to subunit inactivated influenza vaccine. MiXCR, run by TCRdb on the RT-PCR reads, gives a single entry per CDR3 protein. The sample includes 530,000 or so distinct CDR3 sequences, 14% of them seen just once. The sample was PBMCs from blood, taken about 13 days after vaccination. The source is a man aged 45-65 years who received an inactivated influenza vaccine.

The chain links TRBV9 to TRBJ2-3; D not resolved. The germline CDR1 and CDR2 sequences are SGDLS and YYNGEE. V gave up 3 bases and J gave up 4 bases, with 15 bases separating them. The CDR3 is made up of 15 amino acids. The DNA for the CDR3 is TGTGCCAGCAGCGCCTCAAGGTCCAAAGCAGATACGCAGTATTTT. Its protein is CASSASRSKADTQYF. The variable domain in full, completed from reference TRBV9 and TRBJ2-3, reads DSGVTQTPKHLITATGQRVTLRCSPRSGDLSVYWYQQSLDQGLQFLIQYYNGEERAKGNILERFSAQQFPDLHSELNLSSLELGDSALYFCASSASRSKADTQYFGPGTRLTVL.

The V gene is TRBV29-1, the J gene TRBJ2-7; 11 nucleotides line up with TRBD1. The ends lost 6 bases at V and 6 bases at J; junction bases unmatched: 4. The CDR3 covers 12 residues. Germline CDR1 is SQVTM and CDR2 is ANQGSEA. CDR3 nucleotide sequence: TGCAGCGTCTCAGGGACAGGGGGCGAGCAGTACTTC. Translation: CSVSGTGGEQYF.

DNA for the CDR3: TGTGCCAGCACTCGGAGGAACACTGAAGCTTTCTTT. Translating it yields CASTRRNTEAFF. The chain uses TRBV6-1 and TRBJ1-1; unclear D gene. Deletions cut 7 bases from V and 1 base from J, with 7 bases between. Per germline, CDR1 MNHNS and CDR2 SASEGT. The CDR3 spans 12 residues.

This chain links TRBV20-1 with TRBJ1-4; D gene unclear. V was clipped by 4 bases and J by 8 bases, with 17 bases between them. The germline CDR1 and CDR2 sequences are DFQATT and SNEGSKA (reference sequence). This CDR3 comprises 14 residues. DNA for the CDR3: TGCAGTGCTATACCGTCGGGGAATTTCGAAAAACTGTTTTTT. Protein product: CSAIPSGNFEKLFF.

The chain has TRBV5-4 and TRBJ2-7; either TRBD1 or TRBD2 may fit D (5 bases each). CDR1 SGHNT and CDR2 YYREEE come from the germline V gene (reference sequence). The length of the CDR3 is 15 residues. V was cut by 4 bases and J by 0 bases, with 14 bases left in between. The CDR3 region has the DNA TGTGCCAGCAGCCGGGACGACCTGAGCTCCTACGAGCAGTACTTC. Translated: CASSRDDLSSYEQYF.

The CDR3 coding sequence is TGTGCCAGCAGCCGGACAGGGAGAGGCTACGAGCAGTACTTC. Its protein product is CASSRTGRGYEQYF. The chain is built from TRBV12-3 or TRBV12-4 and TRBJ2-7; 8 nucleotides line up with TRBD1. J lost 3 bases, V lost 6 bases, and 7 bases had no gene match. This CDR3 is 14 amino acids long.

This sequence joins TRBV5-1 and TRBJ2-4; 9 positions match TRBD1. Trimming removed 5 bases from V and 9 bases from J; junction bases left unmatched: 12. The CDR3 sequence is 15 residues long. Germline values: CDR1 SGHRS, CDR2 YFSETQ. The CDR3 bases are TGCGCCAGCAGAGAAGAGGGACAGGGATGGAGCATTCAGTACTTC. Translation: CASREEGQGWSIQYF.

The V gene is TRBV3-1, the J gene TRBJ2-3; 8 nucleotides align to TRBD2. Germline V gene lookup returns CDR1 LGHDT and CDR2 YNNKEL (reference sequence). J was trimmed by 4 bases and V by 4 bases; bases with no gene match: 4. The CDR3 consists of 14 residues. CDR3 coding DNA: TGTGCCAGCAGCCCCCATAGCGGGGCAGATACGCAGTATTTT. Translated, it gives CASSPHSGADTQYF.